The 15 T cell receptor beta chains below were found in one sample sequenced in a study of cytomegalovirus exposure and HLA in healthy donors. It was with 60 Vbeta and 13 Jbeta primers that the PCR ran. Clones were sequenced by immunoSEQ multiplex PCR, and TCRdb holds only the in-frame ones, with some missing. Here the sample spans 100,000 to 150,000 clones, roughly 78% being singletons. Input material: PBMCs. The receptor source for this set is a middle-aged man in good health and CMV-seropositive.

The rearrangement joins TRBV27 to TRBJ2-3, with TRBD1 as a possible D gene (5 bases). Germline V gene data show CDR1 as MNHEY and CDR2 as SMNVEV (reference sequence). V lost 5 bases, J lost 1 base, and 13 bases lay in between. CDR3 length equals 15 residues. In DNA, the CDR3 is TGTGCCAGCAGTCCTCAGGGCAGGGGCACAGATACGCAGTATTTT. Its translation: CASSPQGRGTDTQYF.

The J gene is TRBJ1-1, the V gene TRBV7-9; a possible D gene is TRBD1 (6 bases). V shed 3 bases and J shed 3 bases, with 20 bases lying between them. This CDR3 has 17 amino acids. CDR1 is SEHNR and CDR2 is FQNEAQ in the germline V gene (reference sequence). CDR3: CASSFWGQGLLYTEAFF. Written as DNA, the CDR3 is TGTGCCAGCAGCTTTTGGGGGCAGGGGTTATTATACACTGAAGCTTTCTTT.

The chain employs TRBV11-2 and TRBJ1-1; possibly TRBD1 for D (6 bases). The CDR3 length is 15 residues. With 6 bases removed from V and 4 bases from J, the gap between germline ends came to 18 bases. The V gene's germline CDR1 is SGHAT and CDR2 FQNNGV. CDR3 loop: CASRRTDSKVTEAFF. The CDR3 bases are TGTGCCAGCAGACGGACAGATTCTAAGGTCACTGAAGCTTTCTTT.

This clone was observed a few times. This chain uses TRBV14 with TRBJ2-7, with D unclear. The V and J ends lost 1 base and 4 bases respectively, with 14 bases between them. The CDR3 has 15 amino acids. The germline V gene encodes CDR1 SGHDN and CDR2 FVKESK. CDR3 nucleotide sequence: TGTGCCAGCAGCCAAGGGCCGGGTCGATCATACGAGCAGTACTTC. Its protein product is CASSQGPGRSYEQYF.

CDR3 protein: CASSLVTVSYEQYF. The CDR3, as DNA: TGTGCCAGCAGCTTAGTTACAGTCTCCTACGAGCAGTACTTC. This chain links TRBV7-9 with TRBJ2-7; D remains ambiguous. The CDR3 covers 14 residues. V was clipped by 1 base and J by 0 bases, with 7 bases between them. Germline V gives CDR1 SEHNR, CDR2 FQNEAQ (reference sequence). The variable domain in full, with the rest retrieved from reference TRBV7-9 and TRBJ2-7, is DTGVSQNPRHKITKRGQNVTFRCDPISEHNRLYWYRQTLGQGPEFLTYFQNEAQLEKSRLLSDRFSAERPKGSFSTLEIQRTEQGDSAMYLCASSLVTVSYEQYFGPGTRLTVT.

The chain is built from TRBV5-4 and TRBJ2-1, with 8 bases fitting TRBD2. From germline, CDR1 is SGHNT and CDR2 YYREEE (reference sequence). With V trimmed by 0 bases and J by 10 bases, 9 bases remained unmatched. The CDR3 spans 15 residues. CDR3 protein: CASSLESAGVREQFF. The CDR3 DNA is TGTGCCAGCAGCTTGGAATCAGCGGGAGTACGAGAGCAGTTCTTC.

J is TRBJ1-2 and V is TRBV28; maybe TRBD1 (6 bases). Germline V lookup: CDR1 MDHEN, CDR2 SYDVKM. Trimming stripped 4 bases from V and 7 bases from J, with 13 bases between. There are 13 residues in the CDR3. The CDR3 sequence is CASSYPGAGGYTF. The DNA for the CDR3 is TGTGCCAGCAGTTATCCAGGGGCGGGTGGCTACACCTTC.

This sequence joins TRBV27 and TRBJ1-1; D not resolved. This CDR3 comprises 14 residues. Trimming took off 6 bases at V and 4 bases at J, with 15 bases between the two ends. Germline V lookup: CDR1 MNHEY, CDR2 SMNVEV (reference sequence). In DNA form, the CDR3 reads TGTGCCAGCAGCCTCCTTGAAAGAGGCACTGAAGCTTTCTTT. Translation gives CASSLLERGTEAFF.

This clone has a handful of counts. The chain uses TRBV19 and TRBJ2-1; no definite D call. The CDR3 covers 11 residues. V dropped 1 base and J dropped 9 bases, with 4 bases sitting between them. Germline V gene sequence: CDR1 LNHDA, CDR2 SQIVND (reference sequence). CDR3 sequence (DNA): TGTGCCAGTAGTATAGGGCTTGAGCAGTTCTTC. Translation gives CASSIGLEQFF.

The chain combines TRBV7-2 with TRBJ2-7, with TRBD2 matching 7 bases. From germline, CDR1 is SGHTA and CDR2 FQGNSA. Germline trimming cut 1 base from V and 6 bases from J; bases unmatched to any gene: 6. The CDR3 has 14 residues. Here the CDR3 reads CASSLGLAFSEQYF. For the CDR3, the DNA is TGTGCCAGCAGCTTAGGACTAGCATTCTCCGAGCAGTACTTC.

J is TRBJ2-2 and V is TRBV10-1; 9 bases are a match to TRBD1. Looked up from germline, CDR1 is WNHNN and CDR2 is SYGVQD (reference sequence). This CDR3 has 16 amino acids. Trimming at V came to 0 bases and at J to 6 bases, leaving 5 bases not matched to a gene. CDR3 amino acids: CASSESGTGQPGELFF. CDR3 coding DNA: TGCGCCAGCAGTGAGTCGGGGACAGGGCAACCCGGGGAGCTGTTTTTT.

The V gene is TRBV18, the J gene TRBJ1-1; 7 bases map to TRBD1. CDR3 length: 14 residues. Unmatched junction bases numbered 11, after V lost 3 bases and J lost 10 bases. Looked up from germline, CDR1 is KGHSH and CDR2 is LQKENI. CDR3 sequence (DNA): TGTGCCAGCTCACCCACGACAGGGATGGAGAGAGCTTTCTTT. Encoded protein: CASSPTTGMERAFF. The full variable domain, rest sourced from reference TRBV18 and TRBJ1-1, is NAGVMQNPRHLVRRRGQEARLRCSPMKGHSHVYWYRQLPEEGLKFMVYLQKENIIDESGMPKERFSAEFPKEGPSILRIQQVVRGDSAAYFCASSPTTGMERAFFGQGTRLTVV.

This clone has just a few counts. The chain uses TRBV5-4 and TRBJ2-3; D possibly corresponds to TRBD2 (6 bases). V lost 0 bases and J lost 1, with 9 bases in between. Germline lookup yields CDR1 SGHNT and CDR2 YYREEE (reference sequence). This CDR3 has 15 residues. The CDR3 DNA is TGTGCCAGCAGCTTGGGGCAGCGGGGCACAGATACGCAGTATTTT. It yields the protein CASSLGQRGTDTQYF.

The chain joins TRBV18 to TRBJ1-2; the match to TRBD1 covers 9 bases. This CDR3 spans 16 amino acids. Germline V gene sequence: CDR1 KGHSH, CDR2 LQKENI. V trimming: 3 bases; J trimming: 1 base; junction bases outside the gene matches: 6. The CDR3 coding sequence is TGTGCCAGCTCACCCTCCGGGACAGGGTTTAACTATGGCTACACCTTC. This sequence encodes CASSPSGTGFNYGYTF.

V is TRBV15 and J is TRBJ2-3, with 9 bases aligning to TRBD2. This CDR3 spans 19 amino acids. V lost 1 base, J lost 3 bases, and 14 bases stayed unmatched. CDR1 and CDR2 from the germline V gene are LNHNV and YYDKDF (reference sequence). CDR3 DNA sequence: TGTGCCACCAGCAGAGTGGCTAATCTGGCGGGGGGGGGTACAGATACGCAGTATTTT. Translated, it gives CATSRVANLAGGGTDTQYF.